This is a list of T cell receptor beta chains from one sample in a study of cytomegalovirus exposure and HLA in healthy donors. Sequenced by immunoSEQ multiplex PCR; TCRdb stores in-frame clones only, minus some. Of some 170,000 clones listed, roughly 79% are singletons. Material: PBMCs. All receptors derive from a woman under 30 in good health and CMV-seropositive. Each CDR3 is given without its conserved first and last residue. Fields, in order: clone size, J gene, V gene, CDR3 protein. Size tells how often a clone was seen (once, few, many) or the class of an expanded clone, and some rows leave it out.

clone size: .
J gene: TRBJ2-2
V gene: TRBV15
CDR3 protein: ATSRDLGRNTGELF

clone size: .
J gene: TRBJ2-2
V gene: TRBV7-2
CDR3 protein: ASSLSLGVAGELF

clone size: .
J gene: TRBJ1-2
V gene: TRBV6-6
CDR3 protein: ASSADNNYGYT

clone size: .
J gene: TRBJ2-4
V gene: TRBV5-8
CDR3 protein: ASSLQATNIQY

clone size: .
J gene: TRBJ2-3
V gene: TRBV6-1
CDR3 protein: ASTLLRGGQGTQY

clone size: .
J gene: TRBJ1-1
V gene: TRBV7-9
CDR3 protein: ASSSTGGQMNTEAF

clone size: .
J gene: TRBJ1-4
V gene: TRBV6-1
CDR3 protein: ASSATTNEKLF

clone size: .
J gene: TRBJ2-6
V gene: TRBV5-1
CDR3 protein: ASSLDVGSGANVLT

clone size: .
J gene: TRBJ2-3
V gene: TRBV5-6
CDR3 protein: ASSLSGGAVDTQY

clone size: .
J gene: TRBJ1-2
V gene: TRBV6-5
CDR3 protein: ASLYRDTYGYT

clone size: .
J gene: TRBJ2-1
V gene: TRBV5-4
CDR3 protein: ASSLGGGGAYNEQF

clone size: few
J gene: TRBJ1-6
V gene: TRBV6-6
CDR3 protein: ASSSLRDNTNN

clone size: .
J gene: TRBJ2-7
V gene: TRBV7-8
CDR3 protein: ASSLPGAYLNYEQY

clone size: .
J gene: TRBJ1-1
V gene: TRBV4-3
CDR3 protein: ASSQEGGGTEAF

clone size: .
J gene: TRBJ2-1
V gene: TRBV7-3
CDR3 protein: ASSLTGQGLNEQF

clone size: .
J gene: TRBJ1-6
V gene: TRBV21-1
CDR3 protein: ASSRTDRRNNSPLH

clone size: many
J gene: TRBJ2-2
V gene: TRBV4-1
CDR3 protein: ASSQDPLAGELF

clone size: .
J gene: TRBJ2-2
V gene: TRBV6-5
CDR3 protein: ASSYSAGELF

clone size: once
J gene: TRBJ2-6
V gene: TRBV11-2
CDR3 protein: ASSFGTGNGANVLT

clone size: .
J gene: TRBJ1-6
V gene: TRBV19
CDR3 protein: ASSIGRALTGKSSPLH

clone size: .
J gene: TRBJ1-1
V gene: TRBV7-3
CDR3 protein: ASSQGGAGTEAF

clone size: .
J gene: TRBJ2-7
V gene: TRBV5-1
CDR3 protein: ASSLVQGSYEQY

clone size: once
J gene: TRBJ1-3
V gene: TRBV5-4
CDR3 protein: ASSIDRGPGNTIY

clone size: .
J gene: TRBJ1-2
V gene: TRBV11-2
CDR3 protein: ASSLADSQIYGYT

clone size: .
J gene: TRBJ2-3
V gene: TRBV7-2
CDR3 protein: ASSLGVRADTQY

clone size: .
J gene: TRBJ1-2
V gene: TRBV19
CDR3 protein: ASSRDRVYGYT

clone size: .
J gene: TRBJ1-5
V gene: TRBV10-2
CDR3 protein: ASRQGRYQPQH

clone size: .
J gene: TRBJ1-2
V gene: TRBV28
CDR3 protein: ASSSTGEGGYT

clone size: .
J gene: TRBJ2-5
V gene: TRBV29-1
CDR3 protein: SVVGLLVETQY

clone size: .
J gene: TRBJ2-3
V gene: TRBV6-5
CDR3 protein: ASSYGSGGPTDTQY

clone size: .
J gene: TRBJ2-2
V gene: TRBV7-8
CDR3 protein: ASSLGTSGVLSGELF

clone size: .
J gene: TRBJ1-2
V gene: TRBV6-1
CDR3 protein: ASSEGLGQGGYGYT

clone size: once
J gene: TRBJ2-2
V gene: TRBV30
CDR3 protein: AWSVLRQGITGELF

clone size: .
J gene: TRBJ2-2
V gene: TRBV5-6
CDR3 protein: ASSLYDRANTGELF